A selection of T cell receptor beta chains follows, all from one sample in a study of Ad26.COV2.S vaccination and SARS-CoV-2 variants. Using immunoSEQ multiplex PCR, the repertoire was profiled, and TCRdb retains in-frame clones only, with some absent. The table has roughly 320,000 clones, around 85% seen once; the top ten hold 2.1%. Sequences were derived from peripheral blood, sampled in a trial of Ad26.COV2.S vaccine versus placebo. The receptors originated from a person between 18 and 65 years old who received the Ad26.COV2.S COVID-19 vaccine or a placebo. Both conserved end residues are part of each CDR3. The D gene is left open where the match is weak. Size values are once, few and many counts, or a class for expanded clones, and some rows have none.

d_call	j_call	clone_size	v_call	cdr3_nt	cdr3_aa
.	TRBJ1-3	.	TRBV7-8	TGTGCCAGCAGCTCAAGGTGGGGAAACACCATATATTTT	CASSSRWGNTIYF
.	TRBJ1-6	few	TRBV13	TGTGCCAGCAGCTTAAAAACAGGGAGTAGGAATTCACCCCTCCACTTT	CASSLKTGSRNSPLHF
TRBD1	TRBJ2-1	.	TRBV20-1	TGCAGTGCCCGGGACAGGATTGAGCAGTTCTTC	CSARDRIEQFF
.	TRBJ2-1	.	TRBV3-1/TRBV3-2	TGTGCCAGCAGCCAAGAACGTCGGGGAACCATGGATGAGCAGTTCTTC	CASSQERRGTMDEQFF
.	TRBJ2-1	.	TRBV19	TGTGCCAGTAGTAAAGTCTTGGGGGTCGGTGAGCAGTTCTTC	CASSKVLGVGEQFF
.	TRBJ1-3	.	TRBV18	TGTGCCAGCTCACCCCTGGCCCCGGGGGCGAGTGGAAACACCATATATTTT	CASSPLAPGASGNTIYF
.	TRBJ2-1	.	TRBV27	TGTGCCAGCAGTTTCTTAGGGATAGGAACCAATGAGCAGTTCTTC	CASSFLGIGTNEQFF
TRBD2	TRBJ2-7	.	TRBV6-5	TGTGCCAGCAGTTACTCGAGGCGGGGGGCGGCCTACGAGCAGTACTTC	CASSYSRRGAAYEQYF
.	TRBJ1-2	.	TRBV11-1	TGTGCCAGCAGCTTAGCGGCAAGAGTCAGAATTAACTATGGCTACACCTTC	CASSLAARVRINYGYTF
TRBD1	TRBJ1-6	.	TRBV7-2	TGTGCCAGCAGCTCCCAAGACAGGGCCTTGGGGTCACCCCTCCACTTT	CASSSQDRALGSPLHF
.	TRBJ2-2	.	TRBV7-3	TGTGCCAGCAGCCCCGCCAGGGGGGACACCGGGGAGCTGTTTTTT	CASSPARGDTGELFF
.	TRBJ1-2	.	TRBV3-1/TRBV3-2	TGTGCCAGCAGCCAAACTGGTCTCGATGGCTACACCTTC	CASSQTGLDGYTF
.	TRBJ1-1	.	TRBV12-3/TRBV12-4	TGTGCCAGCAGTTTGAGTAGGGACACTGAAGCTTTCTTT	CASSLSRDTEAFF
.	TRBJ1-2	.	TRBV5-6	TGTGCCAGCAGCCCCGGGGCCTATGGCTACACCTTC	CASSPGAYGYTF
.	TRBJ1-2	.	TRBV18	TGTGCCAGCTCACCGCCCGGGGGAGCGGGTGGCTACACCTTC	CASSPPGGAGGYTF
.	TRBJ2-3	.	TRBV5-6	TGTGCCAGCAGCGCCCGCCGTACGCAGTATTTT	CASSARRTQYF
TRBD1	TRBJ2-7	once	TRBV27	TGTGCCAGCAGTCAGGACAGGGGGGTCTCCTACGAGCAGTACTTC	CASSQDRGVSYEQYF
TRBD1	TRBJ2-1	.	TRBV6-2/TRBV6-3	TGTGCCAGCAGTGCCGGACAGGGATTGAGTGAGCAGTTCTTC	CASSAGQGLSEQFF
TRBD2	TRBJ2-5	.	TRBV28	TGTGCCAGCAGTCATCGGACTAGCGGGGGTGAGACCCAGTACTTC	CASSHRTSGGETQYF
TRBD2	TRBJ2-1	.	TRBV19	TGTGCCAGTAGAGGGACTAGCTACAATGAGCAGTTCTTC	CASRGTSYNEQFF
.	TRBJ1-6	.	TRBV10-3	TGTGCCATTCGAGAGTCAGGTTATTTTAATTCACCCCTCCACTTT	CAIRESGYFNSPLHF
.	TRBJ2-7	.	TRBV6-5	TGTGCCAGCATCTCAACCCCAGGGTTCAACGAGCAGTACTTC	CASISTPGFNEQYF
.	TRBJ2-1	.	TRBV21-1	TGTGCCAGCATCACACCCGCAGGGGGCCACTACAATGAGCAGTTCTTC	CASITPAGGHYNEQFF
.	TRBJ2-3	.	TRBV5-1	TGCGCCAGCCGCGGCTTGAGCGGAACAGATACGCAGTATTTT	CASRGLSGTDTQYF
.	TRBJ1-2	few	TRBV6-1	TGTGCCAGCAGTGAGGGTGGGGATGACTATGGCTACACCTTC	CASSEGGDDYGYTF
.	TRBJ1-5	.	TRBV10-3	TGTGCCATCAGTGAGATCAGGGCTCAGCCCCAGCATTTT	CAISEIRAQPQHF
TRBD1	TRBJ2-1	.	TRBV28	TGTGCCAGCAGTTTGGGGACAGGGATTACCTACAATGAGCAGTTCTTC	CASSLGTGITYNEQFF
.	TRBJ1-1	.	TRBV28	TGTGCCAGCAGTTCATCTGGGATGAACACTGAAGCTTTCTTT	CASSSSGMNTEAFF
.	TRBJ2-3	.	TRBV24-1	TGTGCCACCAGTGAGTCCACCATAAGGAATACGCAGTATTTT	CATSESTIRNTQYF
.	TRBJ1-4	.	TRBV7-9	TGTGCCAGCAGCTTAGGCTGGCAGGGGACGGAAAAACTGTTTTTT	CASSLGWQGTEKLFF
.	TRBJ2-7	.	TRBV5-6	TGTGCCAGCAGCTGGACCCCCAGGAGCGAGCAGTACTTC	CASSWTPRSEQYF
.	TRBJ1-1	.	TRBV4-1	TGCGCCAGCAGCCAGGGGAACAGGAACACTGAAGCTTTCTTT	CASSQGNRNTEAFF
TRBD1	TRBJ2-7	.	TRBV27	TGTGCCAGCAGGTCCCCGGGACAGACCCGCGAGCAGTACTTC	CASRSPGQTREQYF
.	TRBJ2-5	.	TRBV28	TGTGCCAGCAGTCAGCCCGGTTCGGGGCAAGAGACCCAGTACTTC	CASSQPGSGQETQYF